This T cell receptor (beta chain) was documented in a study of technical replicates of blood from several donors (dated by TCRdb to 2016 to 2017). Libraries were constructed by the immunoSEQ multiplex PCR assay. Here the immuneACCESS table is served through TCRdb, limited to in-frame sequences with V and J called. Missing clones are a known gap in these copies; in checked studies unresolved V genes cover under half, and the rest lacks a known reason. This sample comprises approximately 100,000 clones, around 96% of them detected only once. Jointly, the top ten make up approximately 0.2% of the sample. Reading from cysteine to phenylalanine, the CDR3 counts 14 amino acids. Kept here is only the CDR3 DNA, which spans 42 bases and is read in frame from base 1. Trimmed from V: 1 base; trimmed from J: 5 bases; junction bases lacking a gene match: 3. The germline V gene (reference sequence) provides CDR1 SEHNR and CDR2 FQNEAQ.

Details on this clone: The clone's antigen remains unknown. No clone much larger than this one lies a single base away; base qualities are absent.

The sample comprised T cells isolated from PBMCs. The rearranged chain carries TRBV7-9 and TRBJ2-7, with 9 central nucleotides matching TRBD2. The clonotype was recovered from a human donor in good health. The DNA reads TGTGCCAGCAGCTTAGTAGCGGGAGATGACGAGCAGTACTTC. This yields the protein CASSLVAGDDEQYF.